The following is a TCR beta chain sequence with its context. The data were taken from a study of T cell changes during pregnancy in multiple sclerosis. This table comes from immunoSEQ multiplex PCR, and its TCRdb copy is limited to in-frame clones, with some not included. Here the sample spans 65,000 to 70,000 clones, around 90% being singletons. Germline assignment: CDR1 LNHDA and CDR2 SQIVND (reference sequence). J lost 7 bases, V lost 5 bases, and 10 bases had no gene match. The CDR3 sequence is 16 residues long. This sample comprised peripheral blood, obtained in the first trimester of pregnancy. J is TRBJ2-1 and V is TRBV19; 11 positions agree with TRBD2. The receptor's source is a female donor with multiple sclerosis, enrolled in a pregnancy study. The CDR3 DNA sequence: TGTGCCAGTAGTGTCCTAGCGGGAGGTGTTAGGAATGAGCAGTTCTTC. Amino acid sequence: CASSVLAGGVRNEQFF.